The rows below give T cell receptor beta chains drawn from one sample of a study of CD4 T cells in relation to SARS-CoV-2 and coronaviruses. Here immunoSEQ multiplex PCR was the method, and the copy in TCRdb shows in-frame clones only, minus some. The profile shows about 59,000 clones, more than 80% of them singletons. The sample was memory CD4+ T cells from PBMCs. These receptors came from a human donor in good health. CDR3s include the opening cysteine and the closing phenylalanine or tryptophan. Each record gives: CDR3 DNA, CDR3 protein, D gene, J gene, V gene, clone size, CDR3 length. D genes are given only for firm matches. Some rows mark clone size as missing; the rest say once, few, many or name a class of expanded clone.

TGTGCCAGCAGCCCCCTAGGGCGTACTCAGGGGGCGTCGGCAAATGGCTACACCTTC,CASSPLGRTQGASANGYTF,TRBD1,TRBJ1-2,TRBV5-4,-,19
TGTGCCAGCAGTTACGTTCGCCCCATGTCGGAGGCCTACGAGCAGTACTTC,CASSYVRPMSEAYEQYF,-,TRBJ2-7,TRBV6-2/TRBV6-3,-,17
TGTGCCAGCAGTCCAACGACAGGAGGTTTGTACTTC,CASSPTTGGLYF,-,TRBJ2-5,TRBV28,-,12
TGTGCCAGTATGGGACTAGCGGGAGGTAATGAGCAGTTCTTC,CASMGLAGGNEQFF,TRBD2,TRBJ2-1,TRBV19,-,14
TGTGCCAGCAGCTCCGGGACAGACGCAACTAATGAAAAACTGTTTTTT,CASSSGTDATNEKLFF,TRBD1,TRBJ1-4,TRBV5-5,once,16
TGTGCCAGTAGTATAGCAACTAGCGGGAGTATTGAGCAGTTCTTC,CASSIATSGSIEQFF,TRBD2,TRBJ2-1,TRBV19,-,15
TGTGCCAGCAGAACAACTAGCGGGAGTACCAATGAGCAGTTCTTC,CASRTTSGSTNEQFF,TRBD2,TRBJ2-1,TRBV11-2,-,15
TGTGCCACCAGCAGAGATCACGGGGATGAGCAGTTCTTC,CATSRDHGDEQFF,-,TRBJ2-1,TRBV15,-,13
TGTGCCAGCAGTGAACCGAGATTCAATCAGCCCCAGCATTTT,CASSEPRFNQPQHF,-,TRBJ1-5,TRBV25-1,-,14
TGTGCCAGCAGTCCCCCCCCCATGACAGGGAGCAATTCACCCCTCCACTTT,CASSPPPMTGSNSPLHF,TRBD1,TRBJ1-6,TRBV28,-,17
TGTGCCAGCAGCTTGGGCGGAGACTACGAGCAGTACTTC,CASSLGGDYEQYF,-,TRBJ2-7,TRBV7-3,-,13
TGTGCCAGTAGTCGGCGAGGGAGTCAGCCCCAGCATTTT,CASSRRGSQPQHF,-,TRBJ1-5,TRBV19,few,13
TGCAGCGTCCCAGGGGGCGCGCGGGATGGCTACACCTTC,CSVPGGARDGYTF,TRBD1,TRBJ1-2,TRBV29-1,-,13
TGTGCCACCAGCACCCAATACGGGGGAGACTATGGCTACACCTTC,CATSTQYGGDYGYTF,-,TRBJ1-2,TRBV15,-,15
TGCGCCAGCAGCTTGATGACAGGACCCAACTATGGCTACACCTTC,CASSLMTGPNYGYTF,-,TRBJ1-2,TRBV5-1,once,15
TGCAGCGTTGAAGGGACAGCTCCTTACGAGCAGTACTTC,CSVEGTAPYEQYF,-,TRBJ2-7,TRBV29-1,-,13
TGCGCCAGCAGCCAAGTACATGACGGTAGATCTTATAATTCACCCCTCCACTTT,CASSQVHDGRSYNSPLHF,-,TRBJ1-6,TRBV4-1,-,18
TGTGCCAGCAGTCCGTGGACAGGGGGCAATTTTAATGAAAAACTGTTTTTT,CASSPWTGGNFNEKLFF,TRBD1,TRBJ1-4,TRBV28,-,17
TGTGCCAGCAGCCAAGTTGGACGGGGGGTCGATGAAAAACTGTTTTTT,CASSQVGRGVDEKLFF,-,TRBJ1-4,TRBV14,-,16
TGTGCCAGCAGCTTAGTACTTCGGGGAGGCGAGCAGTACTTC,CASSLVLRGGEQYF,-,TRBJ2-7,TRBV7-8,-,14
TGTGCCAGCAGCACCGGAGGGGGTAGCAATCAGCCCCAGCATTTT,CASSTGGGSNQPQHF,-,TRBJ1-5,TRBV28,-,15
TGCAGCGTTGAAGATATGTACAACCCACACGGCTACACCTTC,CSVEDMYNPHGYTF,-,TRBJ1-2,TRBV29-1,once,14
TGTGCAAGTCGCACCCGGGAGGACTACGAGCAGTACTTC,CASRTREDYEQYF,-,TRBJ2-7,TRBV12-2,-,13
TGTGCCAGCAGGGAGGGAATTACCAATCAGCCCCAGCATTTT,CASREGITNQPQHF,-,TRBJ1-5,TRBV6-5,-,14
TGTGCCACCAGCTCCCGGACAGGGAATCAGCCCCAGCATTTT,CATSSRTGNQPQHF,TRBD1,TRBJ1-5,TRBV15,-,14
TGTGCCAGCACACCATTTACGCGGTGCCTCGTGGCCCAGCATTTT,CASTPFTRCLVAQHF,-,TRBJ1-5,TRBV21-1,-,15
TGCGCCAGCAGGGACAGGGGGCTTCGGGGGCAGGAGCAGTACTTC,CASRDRGLRGQEQYF,TRBD1,TRBJ2-7,TRBV5-1,-,15